This T cell receptor (beta chain) stems from a study of regulatory T cells in long-lasting Graves disease. Across the whole study: Over 5 years on antithyroid drugs plus positive TSH receptor antibodies marked Graves' disease as persistent.

Trimming shortened V by 1 base and J by 0 bases, and 15 bases separated the two germline ends. Germline CDR1 reads LNHDA; CDR2 reads SQIVND (reference sequence). CDR3 length: 17 residues. Both iRepertoire HTBI primers and Arm-PCR of CDR3 regions were used to build the TCR beta libraries. TCRdb analysed the multiplex PCR reads with MiXCR anew, one entry per CDR3 protein. The sample lists under 500,000 distinct CDR3 sequences, around 20% seen once, with 7.8% in the top ten. As for time point: persistent/refractory GD, antithyroid drugs over 5 years with positive TRAb. Extracted RNA from PBMCs served as the source of the TCR library.

The chain combines TRBV19 with TRBJ1-2; no clear D gene. This sequence originates from a female donor with Graves disease. Sample: peripheral blood mononuclear cells (PBMCs), taken when the disease was refractory, from a patient treated with antithyroid drugs. The DNA for the CDR3 is TGTGCCAGTAGTATAGGAATCCACGGATCCGCTAACTATGGCTACACCTTC. Residues: CASSIGIHGSANYGYTF. Variable domain in full (rest from reference TRBV19 and TRBJ1-2): DGGITQSPKYLFRKEGQNVTLSCEQNLNHDAMYWYRQDPGQGLRLIYYSQIVNDFQKGDIAEGYSVSREKKESFPLTVTSAQKNPTAFYLCASSIGIHGSANYGYTFGSGTRLTVV.